Following are 5 T cell receptor beta chains from one sample sequenced in a study of CD8+ T cells in alopecia areata. Following RNA extraction, reverse transcription yielded cDNA that acted as the sequencing template. Sequencing used immunoSEQ multiplex PCR; TCRdb keeps in-frame clones, though not all of them. Of over 150,000 clones in the sample, more than 50% were seen once. Sample: CD8+ T cells sorted from blood. The receptors stem from a human donor in good health.

This clone was seen more than once but under ten times. The V and J genes are TRBV14 and TRBJ1-1; 9 nucleotides match TRBD1. Per the germline V gene, CDR1 is SGHDN and CDR2 is FVKESK. J lost 3 bases, V lost 4 bases, and 0 bases had no gene match. The CDR3 runs to 13 residues. CDR3 amino acids: CASSRTGDTEAFF. The CDR3 DNA is TGTGCCAGCAGCCGGACAGGGGACACTGAAGCTTTCTTT.

Only one count was recorded for this clone. The J gene is TRBJ1-1, the V gene TRBV27, with 7 bases aligning to TRBD1. The V segment lost 0 bases and the J segment 4 bases; nucleotides outside the gene matches: 5. The CDR3 sequence is 15 residues long. Germline CDR1 and CDR2: MNHEY and SMNVEV (reference sequence). CDR3 amino acids: CASSLSTGEFTEAFF. DNA of the CDR3: TGTGCCAGCAGTTTATCTACAGGGGAGTTCACTGAAGCTTTCTTT.

This chain links TRBV7-9 with TRBJ1-4; D may be TRBD1 (5 bases). Germline V gene sequence: CDR1 SEHNR, CDR2 FQNEAQ (reference sequence). V gave up 0 bases and J gave up 12 bases, with 8 bases separating them. The CDR3 runs 12 residues. In nucleotides, the CDR3 is TGTGCCAGCAGCTTAGCAGGGGACGAACTGTTTTTT. Translating it yields CASSLAGDELFF.

The V and J genes are TRBV2 and TRBJ2-7; D is unresolved. CDR1 is SNHLY, CDR2 FYNNEI, per germline. CDR3 size: 12 residues. V dropped 7 bases and J dropped 1 base, with 8 bases sitting between them. The CDR3 loop reads CASMTKSYEQYF. In DNA, the CDR3 is TGTGCCAGCATGACGAAATCCTACGAGCAGTACTTC.

This chain joins TRBV11-2 and TRBJ2-2, with TRBD1 identical over 7 bases. Germline assignment: CDR1 SGHAT and CDR2 FQNNGV. V lost 5 bases and J lost 7; bases outside the gene matches: 10. This CDR3 is built from 15 residues. The CDR3, as DNA: TGTGCCAGCAGCACAACAGGGGCCGGTGGCGGGGAGCTGTTTTTT. It encodes CASSTTGAGGGELFF.